This record covers a single T cell receptor beta chain. Libraries were prepared by immunoSEQ multiplex PCR; TCRdb keeps only in-frame clonotypes and omits some of them. In the table there are about 100,000 clones, 80% to 90% of which are singletons. V lost 5 bases, J lost 4 bases, and 15 bases lay in between. This CDR3 comprises 15 residues. CDR1 MDHEN and CDR2 SYDVKM come from the germline V gene. This record comes from a study of PD-1 blockade in classical Hodgkin lymphoma. Every patient experienced relapse after autologous stem cell transplantation, and brentuximab vedotin exposure varied. The sequencing here drew on peripheral blood mononuclear cells (PBMCs), taken before the second cycle of nivolumab. The clonotype comes from a human donor with classical Hodgkin lymphoma. V is TRBV28 and J is TRBJ1-3; D perhaps matches TRBD1 (6 bases). The CDR3 is CASSLLTGTGNTIYF. CDR3 bases: TGTGCCAGCAGTCTCCTAACAGGGACCGGAAACACCATATATTTT.